A selection of T cell receptor beta chains follows, all from one sample in a study of shared clonotypes between healthy human individuals. TCRdb keeps only in-frame clones here, not all; method: immunoSEQ multiplex PCR. The table lists approximately 1,500,000 clones, nearly 99% of them singletons, with 0.4% to 0.55% in the top ten. Sequencing was done on a sample of naive CD4+ T cells sorted from blood. The receptors stem from a man aged 30 to 39 in good health. The conserved cysteine and the conserved F or W are not part of the CDR3 here. The order of the fields is J gene, D gene, V gene, CDR3 protein. The D gene is left open where the match is weak.

J gene: TRBJ2-7; D gene: TRBD2; V gene: TRBV28; CDR3 protein: ASSLHSSGRFYEQY
J gene: TRBJ2-5; D gene: -; V gene: TRBV10-2; CDR3 protein: ASRRPIQETQY
J gene: TRBJ2-7; D gene: TRBD1; V gene: TRBV6-1; CDR3 protein: ASRGYQGAAYEQY
J gene: TRBJ2-3; D gene: -; V gene: TRBV5-5; CDR3 protein: ASNLHIVSTDTQY
J gene: TRBJ2-1; D gene: -; V gene: TRBV7-9; CDR3 protein: ASSLFAGSYNEQF
J gene: TRBJ1-2; D gene: -; V gene: TRBV7-9; CDR3 protein: ASTPDIDGYGYT
J gene: TRBJ1-2; D gene: -; V gene: TRBV18; CDR3 protein: ASSPRVRQGSIYGYT
J gene: TRBJ2-7; D gene: TRBD2; V gene: TRBV5-1; CDR3 protein: ASSLAVLAGLNPHEQY
J gene: TRBJ2-5; D gene: -; V gene: TRBV7-6; CDR3 protein: ASSLRGFGETQY
J gene: TRBJ2-5; D gene: TRBD2; V gene: TRBV15; CDR3 protein: ATSRVGKGLSETQY
J gene: TRBJ1-1; D gene: -; V gene: TRBV6-1; CDR3 protein: ASSRGDSNTEAF
J gene: TRBJ2-3; D gene: TRBD1; V gene: TRBV19; CDR3 protein: ASRIGQAGTDTQY
J gene: TRBJ1-5; D gene: TRBD1; V gene: TRBV2; CDR3 protein: ASSPGQGSQPQH
J gene: TRBJ2-7; D gene: -; V gene: TRBV5-1; CDR3 protein: ASSWGLPDYEQY
J gene: TRBJ2-7; D gene: -; V gene: TRBV19; CDR3 protein: ASSMPGHGSDEQY